These T cell receptor beta chains were read from a single sample in a study of blood T cell repertoires in COVID-19. This table comes from immunoSEQ multiplex PCR, and its TCRdb copy is limited to in-frame clones, with some not included. The table records fewer than 400,000 clones, approximately 86% of them present only once. The sequencing input was peripheral blood. The receptors were sampled from a human donor in a cohort sampled during active COVID-19. CDR3s include the opening cysteine and the closing phenylalanine or tryptophan.

j_call v_call cdr3_aa
TRBJ2-5 TRBV15 CATSRDLGGARETQYF
TRBJ2-5 TRBV20-1 CSARGDTQYF
TRBJ2-1 TRBV5-1 CASSRTSGSNEQFF
TRBJ1-1 TRBV28 CASSRGIAEAFF
TRBJ2-1 TRBV6-5 CASSPGLAGAVSPFF
TRBJ2-5 TRBV15 CATSRDTGGQGEEETQYF
TRBJ2-7 TRBV7-8 CASSLVTGQTYEQYF
TRBJ2-7 TRBV6-5 CASTAGEILPYEQYF
TRBJ2-1 TRBV24-1 CATSETGKSLSHEQFF
TRBJ2-1 TRBV6-5 CASKSGGRAPHEQFF
TRBJ2-5 TRBV6-5 CASSYYGDSQETQYF
TRBJ2-1 TRBV11-2 CASSLDPQLVGEQFF
TRBJ2-7 TRBV7-9 CASSPPGLSYEQYF
TRBJ1-1 TRBV7-3 CASSWEAYTEAFF
TRBJ2-2 TRBV18 CASSPFTARGTGELFF
TRBJ2-5 TRBV9 CASSVSGGAETQYF
TRBJ2-3 TRBV11-2 CASSLDAATDTQYF
TRBJ2-3 TRBV5-1 CASSWDRGTDTQYF
TRBJ1-2 TRBV4-1 CASSQGQGPYGYTF
TRBJ2-7 TRBV4-1 CASSPLPGGAEQYF
TRBJ2-3 TRBV28 CASSLVDRVGDTQYF
TRBJ1-1 TRBV4-1 CASSQTGSTEAFF
TRBJ1-2 TRBV30 CAWIEGNWNYGYTF
TRBJ2-7 TRBV6-6 CASSYTRQGASYEQYF
TRBJ2-5 TRBV18 CASSENSREETQYF
TRBJ2-7 TRBV11-2 CASSIILGAPNYEQYF
TRBJ2-5 TRBV18 CASSPTSGGQEETQYF
TRBJ2-2 TRBV14 CASSPSTGDTGELFF
TRBJ1-2 TRBV3-1/TRBV3-2 CASSREHTTNYGYTF
TRBJ2-3 TRBV9 CASSVGSGSLERASTDTQYF
TRBJ2-5 TRBV5-1 CASSLEAGPQYF
TRBJ2-7 TRBV5-1 CASSLGLGLYEQYF
TRBJ1-2 TRBV18 CASSPGGTAPGYGYTF
TRBJ2-6 TRBV5-5 CASRRVGANVLTF
TRBJ2-7 TRBV2 CASSEIIVAGEQYF
TRBJ1-5 TRBV19 CAINNEAGPRYSNQPQHF
TRBJ1-4 TRBV7-9 CASSLQGTNEKLFF